The 21 T cell receptor beta chains in this list originate from one sample, sequenced in a study of Ad26.COV2.S vaccination and SARS-CoV-2 variants. Treatment here: 15 to 20 received Ad26.COV2.S at low or high dose, single or two shots; five or six received placebo; per-sample allocation not given. Sampling took place 63 days after the first vaccine or placebo injection. The repertoire was sequenced with immunoSEQ multiplex PCR; TCRdb's copy has only in-frame clones and lacks some. Seen here are about 410,000 clones, around 93% observed once, and the top ten hold about 1.7%. Sequences were derived from peripheral blood, sampled in a trial of Ad26.COV2.S vaccine versus placebo. The receptors derive from a person between 18 and 59 years old who received the Ad26.COV2.S COVID-19 vaccine or a placebo.

The rearrangement uses TRBV6-2 or TRBV6-3 and TRBJ2-1, with D perhaps given as TRBD1 or TRBD2 (5 bases each). V gave up 5 bases and J gave up 10 bases, with 15 bases separating them. The CDR3 has 13 amino acids. The germline V gene encodes CDR1 MNHEY and CDR2 SVGEGT. CDR3 sequence (DNA): TGTGCCAGCAGTCTACAGGCTACGGGGGAGCAGTTCTTC. Translation: CASSLQATGEQFF.

The chain uses TRBV6-6 and TRBJ2-7, with 7 bases matching TRBD2. CDR1 MNHNY and CDR2 SVGAGI come from the germline V gene (reference sequence). This CDR3 has 16 residues. The trim removed 2 bases at V and 0 bases at J, leaving 7 bases unmatched. The CDR3 sequence is CASSYPERGSSYEQYF. The CDR3 DNA reads as TGTGCCAGCAGTTACCCGGAGCGGGGTAGCTCCTACGAGCAGTACTTC.

This chain connects TRBV3-1 (or the pseudogene TRBV3-2) to TRBJ2-5; no firm D call. The CDR3 is 14 amino acids. CDR1 is LGHDT and CDR2 is YNNKEL in the germline V gene (reference sequence). Trimming cost V 1 base and J 3 bases, with 9 bases left between them. The CDR3 region has the DNA TGTGCCAGCAGCCAAGCTGGTGGGGAAGAGACCCAGTACTTC. Translated, it gives CASSQAGGEETQYF.

As for this clone: The sample contains more than one DNA sequence encoding this CDR3. The chain carries TRBV7-9 and TRBJ2-5; D is unclear. The germline V gene encodes CDR1 SEHNR and CDR2 FQNEAQ (reference sequence). Deletions cut 1 base from V and 2 bases from J, with 5 bases between. There are 13 residues in the CDR3. The chain's CDR3 is CASSLGGQETQYF. The CDR3 region has the DNA TGTGCCAGCAGCTTAGGCGGTCAAGAGACCCAGTACTTC. Full variable domain (outside the CDR3, taken from reference TRBV7-9 and TRBJ2-5): DTGVSQNPRHKITKRGQNVTFRCDPISEHNRLYWYRQTLGQGPEFLTYFQNEAQLEKSRLLSDRFSAERPKGSFSTLEIQRTEQGDSAMYLCASSLGGQETQYFGPGTRLLVL.

This rearrangement joins TRBV7-6 to TRBJ2-7, with TRBD2 as a possible D gene (5 bases). CDR1 and CDR2 from the germline V gene are SGHVS and FNYEAQ. The CDR3 runs to 16 residues. V gave up 5 bases and J gave up 1 base, with 18 bases separating them. The CDR3 loop is CASSGEIRPGSYEQYF. The CDR3 DNA follows: TGTGCCAGCAGCGGGGAGATCCGGCCGGGATCCTACGAGCAGTACTTC.

On this clone itself: Other DNA sequences in the same sample also yield this CDR3. The CDR3 sequence is CASSRQETQYF. CDR3 nucleotides: TGTGCCAGCAGTCGACAAGAGACCCAGTACTTC. The rearrangement links TRBV6-5 to TRBJ2-5; D is unclear. Germline V CDR1 and CDR2: MNHEY, SVGAGI. The V end was cut by 5 bases, the J end by 2 bases, with 3 bases between. The CDR3 sequence is 11 residues long.

The J gene is TRBJ2-2, the V gene TRBV6-2 or TRBV6-3, with TRBD1 identical over 11 bases. Unmatched junction bases numbered 10, after V lost 0 bases and J lost 4 bases. Germline assignment: CDR1 MNHEY and CDR2 SVGEGT. This CDR3 is 19 amino acids long. CDR3 protein: CASSYSIGTGGWATGELFF. DNA for the CDR3: TGTGCCAGCAGTTACTCTATCGGGACAGGGGGATGGGCCACCGGGGAGCTGTTTTTT.

Comments on this clone: A junction end diverges from the germline sequence, so it may reflect a read error. V is TRBV2 and J is TRBJ2-7; tentatively, D is TRBD2 (5 bases). Germline CDR1 SNHLY, CDR2 FYNNEI. The CDR3 covers 16 residues. The CDR3 coding sequence is TGTGTCAGCAGTGAAGGTTTCGGGGTTCCCCTTTACGAGCAGTACTTC. This gives the protein CVSSEGFGVPLYEQYF.

The chain carries TRBV9 and TRBJ2-3; the D is unclear. CDR1 and CDR2 from the germline V gene are SGDLS and YYNGEE. The CDR3 contains 13 residues. Trimming cost V 8 bases and J 3 bases, with 13 bases left between them. The chain's CDR3 is CASSLFWTDTQYF. As DNA, the CDR3 is TGTGCCAGTTCCCTTTTCTGGACAGATACGCAGTATTTT.

The chain uses TRBV6-5 and TRBJ2-1; D might be TRBD1 (5 bases). V was shortened by 6 bases and J by 0 bases, with 12 bases between the two germline ends. Germline V gene sequence: CDR1 MNHEY, CDR2 SVGAGI. This CDR3 has 15 amino acids. For the CDR3, the DNA is TGTGCCAGCAGCGCCGACAGATTCTCCTACAATGAGCAGTTCTTC. Protein sequence: CASSADRFSYNEQFF.

V usage is TRBV5-8 and J usage is TRBJ2-1, with D possibly being TRBD1 (6 bases). Germline V gene sequence: CDR1 SGHTS, CDR2 YDEGEE. V was clipped by 3 bases and J by 8 bases, with 21 bases between them. The CDR3 has 16 amino acids. The CDR3 is CASSSGFGTRFDEQFF. Written as DNA, the CDR3 is TGTGCCAGCAGCTCCGGTTTCGGGACAAGGTTCGATGAGCAGTTCTTC.

The chain combines TRBV7-9 with TRBJ2-7; 8 nucleotides align to TRBD1. In germline, CDR1 is SEHNR, CDR2 FQNEAQ (reference sequence). V shed 5 bases, J shed 4 bases, and the junction held 7 bases outside the gene matches. This CDR3 region has 14 residues. The CDR3 region has the DNA TGTGCCAGCAGCGCCAAAGACAGGGGATACGAGCAGTACTTC. Translated: CASSAKDRGYEQYF.

The chain recombines TRBV13 with TRBJ1-1; perhaps TRBD1 as D (6 bases). This CDR3 region has 13 residues. V lost 4 bases and J lost 3, with 9 bases in between. Germline values: CDR1 PRHDT, CDR2 FYEKMQ (reference sequence). In DNA form, the CDR3 reads TGTGCCAGCAGCTGGACAGATGACACTGAAGCTTTCTTT. Translated: CASSWTDDTEAFF. The full variable domain, completed using reference TRBV13 and TRBJ1-1, is AAGVIQSPRHLIKEKRETATLKCYPIPRHDTVYWYQQGPGQDPQFLISFYEKMQSDKGSIPDRFSAQQFSDYHSELNMSSLELGDSALYFCASSWTDDTEAFFGQGTRLTVV.

This chain links TRBV5-4 with TRBJ1-6; possible D gene TRBD1, 5 bases. Germline CDR1 is SGHNT and CDR2 is YYREEE (reference sequence). The CDR3 contains 14 residues. Trimming left V 4 bases short and J 10 bases short, with 15 bases between. The CDR3 DNA sequence: TGTGCCAGCAGCCGGTACGGGGACTGGTCACCCCTCCACTTT. Translating it yields CASSRYGDWSPLHF.

The genes are TRBV2 and TRBJ1-5; D uncertain. Looked up from germline, CDR1 is SNHLY and CDR2 is FYNNEI. The CDR3 loop spans 16 amino acids. Between the trimmed V and J ends, which lost 2 bases and 2 bases, there was a span of 13 bases. The CDR3 nucleotides read TGTGCCAGCAGTGAAATCCCCCCTGGTGGCAATCAGCCCCAGCATTTT. This encodes CASSEIPPGGNQPQHF.

This clone turned up a few times. This rearrangement joins TRBV5-4 to TRBJ1-3; D not resolved. The V gene lost 4 bases and the J gene lost 1 base, with 18 bases spanning the gap. Germline-derived CDR1 and CDR2 are SGHNT and YYREEE (reference sequence). This CDR3 is built from 17 residues. The CDR3 sequence: CASSPEGSIKSGNTIYF. The CDR3 DNA sequence: TGTGCCAGCAGCCCGGAGGGCAGCATTAAGTCTGGAAACACCATATATTTT.

The chain uses TRBV7-6 and TRBJ2-3, with 8 bases matching TRBD2. This CDR3 comprises 17 residues. Trimming at V came to 2 bases and at J to 1 base, leaving 8 bases not matched to a gene. Germline V gene sequence: CDR1 SGHVS, CDR2 FNYEAQ. CDR3: CASSLPSTGGRTDTQYF. The DNA of the CDR3 is TGTGCCAGCAGCTTACCGTCAACGGGGGGGCGCACAGATACGCAGTATTTT.

This chain uses TRBV27 with TRBJ2-3; TRBD2 matches 9 bases. J was trimmed by 1 base and V by 6 bases; bases with no gene match: 8. The CDR3 sequence is 16 residues long. Germline-derived CDR1 and CDR2 are MNHEY and SMNVEV (reference sequence). This CDR3 is CASRNLIAGGTDTQYF. The CDR3 DNA sequence: TGTGCCAGCAGAAACCTTATAGCGGGAGGCACAGATACGCAGTATTTT.

J is TRBJ1-1 and V is TRBV9; possible D gene TRBD1, 6 bases. CDR1 and CDR2 (germline): SGDLS, YYNGEE. Trimming left V 4 bases short and J 1 base short, with 14 bases between. This CDR3 comprises 15 residues. CDR3: CASSSPGEANTEAFF. CDR3 in DNA: TGTGCCAGCAGCTCCCCAGGGGAGGCGAACACTGAAGCTTTCTTT.

This chain connects TRBV4-3 to TRBJ2-2, with D unresolved. CDR1 is LGHNA, CDR2 YSLEER, per germline. The CDR3 length is 16 residues. V was trimmed by 0 bases and J by 0 bases, leaving 8 bases between them. The CDR3 DNA reads TGCGCCAGCAGCCAAGATCCCCCCGCGAACACCGGGGAGCTGTTTTTT. Translating gives CASSQDPPANTGELFF.

The chain joins TRBV10-2 to TRBJ2-5; tentatively, D is TRBD1 or TRBD2 (6 bases each). This CDR3 is built from 14 residues. The V gene's germline CDR1 is WSHSY and CDR2 SAAADI. V was clipped by 6 bases and J by 5 bases, with 16 bases between them. CDR3 residues: CASSPGVRGETQYF. The DNA of the CDR3 is TGCGCCAGCAGCCCGGGGGTGAGGGGGGAGACCCAGTACTTC.